Below, 10 T cell receptor beta chains from the same sample are listed, as sequenced in a study of T cell changes during pregnancy in multiple sclerosis. Libraries were prepared by immunoSEQ multiplex PCR; TCRdb keeps only in-frame clonotypes and omits some of them. This table has around 80,000 clones, about 90% appearing once. This specimen was peripheral blood, taken before pregnancy. The receptors derive from a female donor with multiple sclerosis, enrolled in a pregnancy study.

The V gene is TRBV19, the J gene TRBJ2-2; D perhaps matches TRBD1 (5 bases). This CDR3 is 17 amino acids long. Germline V gene data show CDR1 as LNHDA and CDR2 as SQIVND (reference sequence). V was shortened by 8 bases and J by 2 bases, with 21 bases between the two germline ends. The CDR3 sequence: CASGWLRKGLNTGELFF. The CDR3 DNA follows: TGTGCCAGTGGTTGGTTGAGGAAGGGGCTAAACACCGGGGAGCTGTTTTTT. Based on the CDR3 plus reference TRBV19 and TRBJ2-2, the full variable domain is DGGITQSPKYLFRKEGQNVTLSCEQNLNHDAMYWYRQDPGQGLRLIYYSQIVNDFQKGDIAEGYSVSREKKESFPLTVTSAQKNPTAFYLCASGWLRKGLNTGELFFGEGSRLTVL.

The rearrangement joins TRBV18 to TRBJ2-7; 7 nucleotides agree with TRBD1. This CDR3 contains 14 residues. J lost 2 bases, V lost 3 bases, and 4 bases had no gene match. In germline, CDR1 is KGHSH, CDR2 LQKENI. CDR3 in DNA: TGTGCCAGCTCACCCGGACAGGCGCCCTACGAGCAGTACTTC. It encodes CASSPGQAPYEQYF.

The chain employs TRBV15 and TRBJ2-5, with 11 positions matching TRBD2. This CDR3 contains 17 residues. Germline-derived CDR1 and CDR2 are LNHNV and YYDKDF (reference sequence). Trimming removed 5 bases from V and 2 bases from J; junction bases left unmatched: 10. The CDR3 DNA reads TGTGCCACCAGCCCACCATCTGGGACTAGCGGACAAGAGACCCAGTACTTC. It codes for CATSPPSGTSGQETQYF.

CDR3 nucleotides: TGTGCCAGCAGCTGGACTAGCGGCTACGAGCAGTACTTC. Amino acid sequence: CASSWTSGYEQYF. The chain is built from TRBV7-2 and TRBJ2-7; 10 bases align to TRBD2. The CDR3 runs 13 residues. V shed 4 bases and J 3 bases; nucleotides not matched to a gene: 0. Per germline, CDR1 SGHTA and CDR2 FQGNSA.

The chain employs TRBV5-1 and TRBJ2-3; 9 bases are a match to TRBD2. Germline V gives CDR1 SGHRS, CDR2 YFSETQ. The length of the CDR3 is 15 residues. V trimming: 2 bases; J trimming: 4 bases; junction bases outside the gene matches: 5. CDR3 DNA sequence: TGCGCCAGCAGCTTAGGGACTAGCCGGTCAGATACGCAGTATTTT. This gives the protein CASSLGTSRSDTQYF.

This chain connects TRBV4-2 to TRBJ2-6; no definite D call. Deletions cut 1 base from V and 2 bases from J, with 6 bases between. The CDR3 sequence is 15 residues long. Per germline, CDR1 LGHNA and CDR2 YNFKEQ. The CDR3 DNA follows: TGTGCCAGCAGCCAAGTGCAGGCTGGGGCCAACGTCCTGACTTTC. Its translation is CASSQVQAGANVLTF.

The genes are TRBV29-1 and TRBJ2-7, with D possibly matching TRBD1 (6 bases). V was pared by 7 bases and J by 3 bases, with 10 bases between. CDR3 size: 11 residues. The germline CDR1 and CDR2 sequences are SQVTM and ANQGSEA. The CDR3 DNA is TGCAGCGCTTTGACAGGCTACGAGCAGTACTTC. Translated: CSALTGYEQYF.

The chain couples TRBV15 to TRBJ2-1; 9 nucleotides align to TRBD1. The V gene end was trimmed by 0 bases and the J gene end by 5 bases; junction bases not matched to a gene: 14. The CDR3 totals 19 residues. Germline V gene lookup returns CDR1 LNHNV and CDR2 YYDKDF (reference sequence). CDR3 region: CATSRDKRSDRGRDNEQFF. CDR3 DNA: TGTGCCACCAGCAGAGATAAGCGTTCGGACAGGGGCCGGGACAATGAGCAGTTCTTC.

This sequence joins TRBV5-1 and TRBJ2-5; TRBD2 matches 9 bases. CDR1 and CDR2 (germline): SGHRS, YFSETQ. CDR3 length: 16 amino acids. J lost 5 bases, V lost 3 bases, and 11 bases had no gene match. In DNA form, the CDR3 reads TGCGCCAGCAGCTCCAGCGGGGGGTCGGTTCTTGAGACCCAGTACTTC. Protein sequence: CASSSSGGSVLETQYF.

The CDR3 is CASSLFFAGAMQYF. The CDR3, as DNA: TGTGCCAGCAGCTTATTTTTTGCGGGAGCTATGCAGTACTTC. The chain combines TRBV5-4 with TRBJ2-7; the match to TRBD2 covers 7 bases. CDR1 is SGHNT, CDR2 YYREEE, per germline (reference sequence). V gave up 2 bases and J gave up 9 bases; unmatched junction bases: 11. The CDR3 has 14 amino acids.